This T cell receptor (beta chain) was observed in a study of cytomegalovirus exposure and HLA in healthy donors. 13 Jbeta primers and 60 Vbeta primers were used for the PCR. Profiled with immunoSEQ multiplex PCR; TCRdb holds only in-frame clones, not every one. The sample holds about 120,000 clones, 55% to 65% seen once. This CDR3 spans 15 amino acids. The germline gives CDR1 SGHRS, CDR2 YFSETQ. The chain uses TRBV5-1 and TRBJ2-5; the match to TRBD2 covers 10 bases. The last part of the DNA fits TRBJ2-7 better; the J call may be wrong. Specimen: PBMCs. This sequence originates from a man aged 35-49 years in good health and CMV-seropositive. The DNA for the CDR3 is TGCGCCAGTACCATAGCGGGAGGACAGTTCTACGAGCAGTACTTC. Translating it yields CASTIAGGQFYEQYF.